What follows are 10 T cell receptor beta chains derived from one specimen sequenced in a study of shared clonotypes between healthy human individuals. Measured with immunoSEQ multiplex PCR; TCRdb has only the in-frame clones, and not every one. Of about 2 million clones listed, roughly 94% are singletons. Sequenced: naive CD4+ T cells sorted from blood. Subset here: CD45RA+ positively selected. The receptors stem from a man younger than 30 in good health.

This chain links TRBV5-1 with TRBJ2-5; a possible D gene is TRBD1 (6 bases). Looked up from germline, CDR1 is SGHRS and CDR2 is YFSETQ. The CDR3 contains 14 residues. Trimming removed 7 bases at V and 5 bases at J, with 18 bases between. In DNA form, the CDR3 reads TGCGCCAGCGTGGATGGGACACCAGGGGAGACCCAGTACTTC. Amino acid sequence: CASVDGTPGETQYF.

This chain connects TRBV27 to TRBJ2-7; D may be TRBD2 (6 bases). This CDR3 is built from 14 residues. Germline V gene data show CDR1 as MNHEY and CDR2 as SMNVEV (reference sequence). V was shortened by 3 bases and J by 0 bases, with 9 bases between the two germline ends. The CDR3, as DNA: TGTGCCAGCAGTTTGGGGAGGCGCTCCTACGAGCAGTACTTC. This codes for CASSLGRRSYEQYF.

The chain links TRBV6-5 to TRBJ2-7; 7 bases align to TRBD1. Germline V gene sequence: CDR1 MNHEY, CDR2 SVGAGI. The CDR3 loop spans 12 amino acids. J lost 6 bases, V lost 10 bases, and 9 bases had no gene match. The CDR3 DNA reads TGTGCCACTACTTCTGACAGGGTCGAGCAGTACTTC. Protein product: CATTSDRVEQYF.

This chain connects TRBV9 to TRBJ1-5; TRBD1 aligns across 8 bases. Trimming took 4 bases from V and 6 from J; bases not matched to a gene: 12. Germline assignment: CDR1 SGDLS and CDR2 YYNGEE. This CDR3 is 16 amino acids long. The CDR3 nucleotides read TGTGCCAGCAGCCGACACCGACAGGGGAGAGCTCAGCCCCAGCATTTT. As protein: CASSRHRQGRAQPQHF.

There are a few counts of this clone. The chain recombines TRBV5-6 with TRBJ2-5; weak D call: TRBD2 (6 bases). This CDR3 spans 17 amino acids. CDR1 is SGHDT and CDR2 is YYEEEE in the germline V gene. Trimming pared 4 bases from V and 1 base from J, leaving 20 bases between. CDR3 sequence (DNA): TGTGCCAGCAGCCTTTCGGCCCGGGGGTACCGCCAAGAGACCCAGTACTTC. It yields the protein CASSLSARGYRQETQYF. Full variable domain (outside the CDR3, taken from reference TRBV5-6 and TRBJ2-5): DAGVTQSPTHLIKTRGQQVTLRCSPKSGHDTVSWYQQALGQGPQFIFQYYEEEERQRGNFPDRFSGHQFPNYSSELNVNALLLGDSALYLCASSLSARGYRQETQYFGPGTRLLVL.

The genes are TRBV10-3 and TRBJ2-2, with 13 positions matching TRBD2. Germline loops: CDR1 ENHRY, CDR2 SYGVKD. This CDR3 has 15 amino acids. V dropped 4 bases and J dropped 4; count of bases not matched to a gene: 0. The CDR3 bases are TGTGCCATCAGTGGGACTAGCGGGAGCACCGGGGAGCTGTTTTTT. Its protein is CAISGTSGSTGELFF.

The chain has TRBV9 and TRBJ1-2; 10 bases align to TRBD1. CDR3 length: 14 residues. The V gene end was trimmed by 4 bases and the J gene end by 2 bases; junction bases not matched to a gene: 2. Germline values: CDR1 SGDLS, CDR2 YYNGEE. The CDR3 DNA reads TGTGCCAGCAGCTCGGACAGGGGGAACTATGGCTACACCTTC. It specifies CASSSDRGNYGYTF.

The chain's CDR3 is CATSRDRPSYEQYF. In DNA, the CDR3 is TGTGCCACCAGCAGGGACAGACCTTCCTACGAGCAGTACTTC. The J gene is TRBJ2-7, the V gene TRBV15, with a weak D call TRBD1 (6 bases). Between the trimmed V and J ends, which lost 3 bases and 1 base, there was a span of 10 bases. The CDR3 sequence is 14 residues long. Germline CDR1 reads LNHNV; CDR2 reads YYDKDF (reference sequence).

V and J are TRBV6-5 and TRBJ2-7; maybe TRBD2 (6 bases). Germline CDR1 and CDR2: MNHEY and SVGAGI. The length of the CDR3 is 12 residues. Trimming removed 10 bases at V and 1 base at J, with 11 bases between. This CDR3 reads CATGDWSYEQYF. The CDR3 DNA reads TGTGCCACCGGGGACTGGTCCTACGAGCAGTACTTC.

The V call is TRBV7-8, the J call TRBJ1-6; D is perhaps TRBD1 (5 bases). Germline lookup yields CDR1 SGHVS and CDR2 FQNEAQ. Trimming cost V 5 bases and J 7 bases, with 18 bases left between them. The CDR3 is 16 amino acids. The CDR3 DNA follows: TGTGCCAGCAGCCCACAAACGGGGGTGAAAAATTCACCCCTCCACTTT. Translated, it gives CASSPQTGVKNSPLHF.